Included here is one TCR beta chain sequence, with context. Its antigen is unknown. The study drew donors from healthy Caucasian individuals in Russia aged roughly 6 to 90. The second PCR ran roughly 6 to 12 cycles with a sample-barcoded 5' primer and J-beta primers. MiXCR was run by TCRdb on the 5' RACE reads, yielding one entry per CDR3 protein. The sample includes 1.5 million to 2 million distinct CDR3 sequences, roughly 30% of them seen just once. The data derive from a study of blood T cells in healthy people across ages. CDR1 is LGHNA and CDR2 is YNFKEQ in the germline V gene. Trimming pared 4 bases from V and 4 bases from J, leaving 18 bases between. The CDR3 extends over 16 amino acids. Findings of the study overall: One million T cells yielded diversity estimates that were considered underestimates. Unsorted PBMC input precluded a conclusive naive versus antigen-experienced comparison.

Sequenced: blood. The TCR comes from a woman younger than 45 in good health. The J gene is TRBJ2-3, the V gene TRBV4-2; a possible D gene is TRBD2 (6 bases). The CDR3 DNA reads as TGTGCCAGCAGCCTTAGACCGGTGGGGGAGGCAGATACGCAGTATTTT. Protein sequence: CASSLRPVGEADTQYF.